The table lists the clone carrying this T cell receptor (beta chain) with a count of one. Its antigen is unidentified. The sample belongs to a study of post-analysis software for immune sequencing data. The overall study: As for disease course, relapsing-remitting, secondary progressive and progressive-relapsing multiple sclerosis were all included. Study-level points and caveats: There was significantly lower normalized Chao1 diversity in multiple sclerosis patients than in controls. Under the F measure, samples that were prepared in one batch clustered strongly together.

TCR beta cDNA libraries had unique molecular identifiers. Each sample of about 0.95 to 11 million input T cells yielded around 500,000 cDNA molecules, so each molecule approximated one T cell. TCRdb reprocessed the PCR reads with MiXCR, giving one entry per CDR3 protein. The sample includes 400,000 to 500,000 distinct CDR3 sequences, about 39% of them seen just once. The source material was blood. The receptor was derived from a girl aged 2 to 10 with multiple sclerosis.

The CDR3 bases are TGTGCCACGTCCCTCGCCCCCGGCTATGGCTACACCTTC. Translated: CATSLAPGYGYTF. V and J are TRBV6-5 and TRBJ1-2; D not resolved. The CDR3 loop spans 13 amino acids. V shed 10 bases and J shed 4 bases, with 16 bases lying between them. The V gene's germline CDR1 is MNHEY and CDR2 SVGAGI.